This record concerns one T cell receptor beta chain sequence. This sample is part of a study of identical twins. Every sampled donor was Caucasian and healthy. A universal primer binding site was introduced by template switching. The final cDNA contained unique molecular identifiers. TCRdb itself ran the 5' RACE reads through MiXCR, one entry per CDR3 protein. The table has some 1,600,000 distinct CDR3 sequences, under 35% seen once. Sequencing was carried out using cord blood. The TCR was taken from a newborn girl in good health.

The CDR3 bases are TGCAGTGCTAGAGATCCCGTTACTAGCGGGGGCTACAATGAGCAGTACTTC. Translation: CSARDPVTSGGYNEQYF. The V and J genes are TRBV20-1 and TRBJ2-7; 11 bases are shared with TRBD2. The V and J ends lost 0 bases and 7 bases, in that order; junction bases with no gene match: 14. Germline V gene lookup returns CDR1 DFQATT and CDR2 SNEGSKA (reference sequence). This CDR3 region has 17 residues.